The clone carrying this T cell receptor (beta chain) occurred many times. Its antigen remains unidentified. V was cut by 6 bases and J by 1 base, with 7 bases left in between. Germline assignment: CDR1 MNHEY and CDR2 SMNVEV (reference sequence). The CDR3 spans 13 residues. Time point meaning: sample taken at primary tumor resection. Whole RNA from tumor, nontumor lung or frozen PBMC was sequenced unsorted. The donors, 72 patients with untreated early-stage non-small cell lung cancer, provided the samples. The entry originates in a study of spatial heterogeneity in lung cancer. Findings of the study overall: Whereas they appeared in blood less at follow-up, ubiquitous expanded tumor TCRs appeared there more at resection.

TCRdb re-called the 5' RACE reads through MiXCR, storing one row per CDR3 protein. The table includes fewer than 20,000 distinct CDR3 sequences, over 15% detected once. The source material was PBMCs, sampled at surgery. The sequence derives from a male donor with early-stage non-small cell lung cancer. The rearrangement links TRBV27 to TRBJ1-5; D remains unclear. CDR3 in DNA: TGTGCCAGCAGCCCCAAGAGCAATCAGCCCCAGCATTTT. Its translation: CASSPKSNQPQHF.